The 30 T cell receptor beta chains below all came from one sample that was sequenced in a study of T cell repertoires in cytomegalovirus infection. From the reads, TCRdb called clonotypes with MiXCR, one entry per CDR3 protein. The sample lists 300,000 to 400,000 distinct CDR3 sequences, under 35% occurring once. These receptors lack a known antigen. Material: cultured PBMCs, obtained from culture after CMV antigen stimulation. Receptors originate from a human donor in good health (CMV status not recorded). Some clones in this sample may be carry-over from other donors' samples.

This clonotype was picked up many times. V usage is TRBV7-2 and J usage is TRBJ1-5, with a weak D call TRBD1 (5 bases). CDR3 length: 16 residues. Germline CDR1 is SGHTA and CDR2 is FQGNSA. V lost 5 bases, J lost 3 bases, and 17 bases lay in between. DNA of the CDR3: TGTGCCAGCAGCCCCCCGGGGCAGAGCCTCAATCAGCCCCAGCATTTT. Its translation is CASSPPGQSLNQPQHF.

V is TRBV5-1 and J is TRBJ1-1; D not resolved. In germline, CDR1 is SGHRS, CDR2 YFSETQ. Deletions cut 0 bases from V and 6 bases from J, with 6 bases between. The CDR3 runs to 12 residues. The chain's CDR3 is CASSLGHSEAFF. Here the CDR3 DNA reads TGCGCCAGCAGCTTGGGACACTCTGAAGCTTTCTTT.

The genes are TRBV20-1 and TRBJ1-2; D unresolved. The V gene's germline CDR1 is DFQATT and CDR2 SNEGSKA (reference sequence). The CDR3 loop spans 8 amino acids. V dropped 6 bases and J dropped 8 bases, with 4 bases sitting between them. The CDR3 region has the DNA TGCAGTGCCAAAGGCTACACCTTC. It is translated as CSAKGYTF.

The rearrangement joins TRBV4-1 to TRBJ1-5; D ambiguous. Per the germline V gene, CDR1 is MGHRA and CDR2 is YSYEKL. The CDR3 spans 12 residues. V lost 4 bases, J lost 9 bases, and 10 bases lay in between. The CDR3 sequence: CASSRPLGPQHF. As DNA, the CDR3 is TGCGCCAGCAGCCGGCCCTTAGGGCCCCAGCATTTT.

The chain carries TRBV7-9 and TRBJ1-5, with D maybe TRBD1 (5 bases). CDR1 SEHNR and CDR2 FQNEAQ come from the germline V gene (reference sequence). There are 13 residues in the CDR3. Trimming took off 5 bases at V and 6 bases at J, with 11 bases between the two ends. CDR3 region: CASSEGNVQPQHF. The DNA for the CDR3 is TGTGCCAGCAGCGAGGGGAACGTTCAGCCCCAGCATTTT.

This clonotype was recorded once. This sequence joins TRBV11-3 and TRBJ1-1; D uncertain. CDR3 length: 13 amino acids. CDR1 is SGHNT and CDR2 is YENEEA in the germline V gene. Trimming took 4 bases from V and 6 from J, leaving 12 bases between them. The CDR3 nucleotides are TGTGCCAGCAGCTCGCTTAGGACGTCTGAAGCTTTCTTT. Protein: CASSSLRTSEAFF.

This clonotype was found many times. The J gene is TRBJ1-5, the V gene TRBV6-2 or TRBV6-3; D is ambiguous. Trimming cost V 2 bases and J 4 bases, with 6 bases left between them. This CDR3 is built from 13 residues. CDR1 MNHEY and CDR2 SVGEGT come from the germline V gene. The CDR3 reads CASSYMGNQPQHF. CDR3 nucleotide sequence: TGTGCCAGCAGTTACATGGGAAATCAGCCCCAGCATTTT.

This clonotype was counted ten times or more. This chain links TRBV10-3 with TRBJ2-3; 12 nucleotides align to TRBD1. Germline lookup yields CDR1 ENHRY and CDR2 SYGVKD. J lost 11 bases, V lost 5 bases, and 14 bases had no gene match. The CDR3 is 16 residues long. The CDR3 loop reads CAISSGTGGRTRGQYF. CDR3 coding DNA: TGTGCCATCAGTTCCGGGACAGGGGGCCGGACCCGGGGGCAGTATTTT.

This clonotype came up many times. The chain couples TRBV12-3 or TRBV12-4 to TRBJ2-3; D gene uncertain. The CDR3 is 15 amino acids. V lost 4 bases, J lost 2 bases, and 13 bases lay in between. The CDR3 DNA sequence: TGTGCCAGCAGTTGGAGTGCAAACCCCACAGATACGCAGTATTTT. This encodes CASSWSANPTDTQYF.

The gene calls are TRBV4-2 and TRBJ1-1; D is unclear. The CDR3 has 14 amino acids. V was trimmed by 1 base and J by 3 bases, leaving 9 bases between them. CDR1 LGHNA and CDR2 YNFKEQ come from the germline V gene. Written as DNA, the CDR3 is TGTGCCAGCAGCCAAGTTGTGAGGGACACTGAAGCTTTCTTT. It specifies CASSQVVRDTEAFF.

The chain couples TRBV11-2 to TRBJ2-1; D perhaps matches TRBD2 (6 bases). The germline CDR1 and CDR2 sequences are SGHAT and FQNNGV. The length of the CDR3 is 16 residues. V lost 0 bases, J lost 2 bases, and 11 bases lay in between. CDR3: CASSLDRETAYNEQFF. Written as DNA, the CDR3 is TGTGCCAGCAGCTTAGATCGGGAGACAGCCTACAATGAGCAGTTCTTC.

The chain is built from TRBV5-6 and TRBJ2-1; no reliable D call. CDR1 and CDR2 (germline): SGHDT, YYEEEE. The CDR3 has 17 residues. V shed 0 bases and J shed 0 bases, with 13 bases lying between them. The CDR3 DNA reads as TGTGCCAGCAGCTTGGCCTCAGCTTGGAGCTCCTACAATGAGCAGTTCTTC. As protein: CASSLASAWSSYNEQFF. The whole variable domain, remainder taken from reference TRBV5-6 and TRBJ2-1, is DAGVTQSPTHLIKTRGQQVTLRCSPKSGHDTVSWYQQALGQGPQFIFQYYEEEERQRGNFPDRFSGHQFPNYSSELNVNALLLGDSALYLCASSLASAWSSYNEQFFGPGTRLTVL.

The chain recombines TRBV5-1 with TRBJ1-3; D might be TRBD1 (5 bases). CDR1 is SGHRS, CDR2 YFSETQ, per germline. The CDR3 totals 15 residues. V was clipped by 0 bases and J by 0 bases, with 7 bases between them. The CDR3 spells CASSLDGGSGNTIYF. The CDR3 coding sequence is TGCGCCAGCAGCTTGGATGGGGGCTCTGGAAACACCATATATTTT.

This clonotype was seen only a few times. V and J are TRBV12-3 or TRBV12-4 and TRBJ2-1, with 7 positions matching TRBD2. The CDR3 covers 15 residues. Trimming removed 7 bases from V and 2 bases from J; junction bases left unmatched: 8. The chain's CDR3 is CASTIGGVPYNEQFF. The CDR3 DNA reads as TGTGCCAGCACCATTGGGGGGGTACCCTACAATGAGCAGTTCTTC.

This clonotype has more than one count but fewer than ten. The CDR3 DNA follows: TGTGCCAGCAGATCGAAAAGCGGGCGTTACTCCTACGAGCAGTACTTC. Translation: CASRSKSGRYSYEQYF. The V and J genes are TRBV7-8 and TRBJ2-7, with D perhaps TRBD2 (6 bases). With 6 bases removed from V and 0 bases from J, the gap between germline ends came to 18 bases. The V gene's germline CDR1 is SGHVS and CDR2 FQNEAQ. CDR3 size: 16 residues.

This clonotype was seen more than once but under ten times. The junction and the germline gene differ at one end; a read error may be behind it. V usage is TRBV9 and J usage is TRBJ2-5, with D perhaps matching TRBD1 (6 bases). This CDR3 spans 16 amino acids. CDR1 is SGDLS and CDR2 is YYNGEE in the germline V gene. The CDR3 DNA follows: TGTGCCACCAGCTCCATTTGGGGACACCCCCAAGAGACCCAGTACTTC. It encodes CATSSIWGHPQETQYF. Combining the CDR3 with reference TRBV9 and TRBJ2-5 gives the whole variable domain DSGVTQTPKHLITATGQRVTLRCSPRSGDLSVYWYQQSLDQGLQFLIQYYNGEERAKGNILERFSAQQFPDLHSELNLSSLELGDSALYFCATSSIWGHPQETQYFGPGTRLLVL.

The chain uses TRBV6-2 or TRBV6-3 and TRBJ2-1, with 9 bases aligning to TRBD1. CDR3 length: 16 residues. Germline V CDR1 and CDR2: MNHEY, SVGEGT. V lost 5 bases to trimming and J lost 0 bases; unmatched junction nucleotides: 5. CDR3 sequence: CASSTRTGVSYNEQFF. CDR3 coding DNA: TGTGCCAGCAGTACCCGGACAGGGGTCTCCTACAATGAGCAGTTCTTC.

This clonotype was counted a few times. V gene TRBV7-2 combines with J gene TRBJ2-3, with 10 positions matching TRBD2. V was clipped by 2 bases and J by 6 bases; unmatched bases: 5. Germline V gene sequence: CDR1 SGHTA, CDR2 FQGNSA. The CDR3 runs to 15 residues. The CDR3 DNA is TGTGCCAGCAGCTTAAGCGGGGGGGGCGCTGATACGCAGTATTTT. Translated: CASSLSGGGADTQYF.

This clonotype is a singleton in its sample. CDR3 in amino acids: CASSLAGQGSTNEKLFF. The CDR3 DNA reads TGTGCCAGCAGCTTGGCGGGACAGGGCTCAACTAATGAAAAACTGTTTTTT. V gene TRBV5-6 combines with J gene TRBJ1-4; 9 bases line up with TRBD1. This CDR3 spans 17 amino acids. The germline V gene encodes CDR1 SGHDT and CDR2 YYEEEE. V dropped 0 bases and J dropped 0; count of bases not matched to a gene: 3.

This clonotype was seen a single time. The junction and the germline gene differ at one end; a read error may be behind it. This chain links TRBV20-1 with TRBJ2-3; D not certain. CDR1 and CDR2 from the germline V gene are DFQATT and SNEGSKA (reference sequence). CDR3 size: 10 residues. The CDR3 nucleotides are TGTAGTGCTAGTCTGAATACGCAGTATTTT. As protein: CSASLNTQYF.

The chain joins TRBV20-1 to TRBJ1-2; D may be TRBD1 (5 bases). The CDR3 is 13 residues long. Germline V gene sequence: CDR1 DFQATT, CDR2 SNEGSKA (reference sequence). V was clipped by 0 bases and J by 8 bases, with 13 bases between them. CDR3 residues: CSAREPGKNGYTF. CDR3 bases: TGCAGTGCTAGAGAGCCAGGGAAGAACGGCTACACCTTC.

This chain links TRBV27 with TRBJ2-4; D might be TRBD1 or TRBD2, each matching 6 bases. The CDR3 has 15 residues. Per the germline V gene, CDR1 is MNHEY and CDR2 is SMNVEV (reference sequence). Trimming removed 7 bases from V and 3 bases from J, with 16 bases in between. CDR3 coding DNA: TGTGCCAGCACCTATCGGGGGCAGGGCAAAAACATTCAGTACTTC. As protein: CASTYRGQGKNIQYF.

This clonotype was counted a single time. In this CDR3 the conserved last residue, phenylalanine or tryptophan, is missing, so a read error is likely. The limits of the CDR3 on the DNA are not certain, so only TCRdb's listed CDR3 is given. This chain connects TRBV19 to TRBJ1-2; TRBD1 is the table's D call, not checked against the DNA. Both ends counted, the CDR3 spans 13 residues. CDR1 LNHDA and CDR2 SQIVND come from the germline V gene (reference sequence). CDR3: CASTRHDGAYISL.

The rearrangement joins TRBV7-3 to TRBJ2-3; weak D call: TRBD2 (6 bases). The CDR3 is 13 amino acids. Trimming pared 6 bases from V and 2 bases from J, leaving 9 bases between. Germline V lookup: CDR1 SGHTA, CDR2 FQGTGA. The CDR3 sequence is CASSSSVTDTQYF. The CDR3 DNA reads TGTGCCAGCAGTTCTAGCGTCACAGATACGCAGTATTTT.

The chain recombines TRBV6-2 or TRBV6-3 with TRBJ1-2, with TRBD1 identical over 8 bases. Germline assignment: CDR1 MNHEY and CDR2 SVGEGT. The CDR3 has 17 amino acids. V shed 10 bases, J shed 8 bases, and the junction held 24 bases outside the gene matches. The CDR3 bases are TGTGCCACCCTTTCTTCGGGACAGGCACCATATATGCGCGGCTACACCTTC. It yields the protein CATLSSGQAPYMRGYTF.

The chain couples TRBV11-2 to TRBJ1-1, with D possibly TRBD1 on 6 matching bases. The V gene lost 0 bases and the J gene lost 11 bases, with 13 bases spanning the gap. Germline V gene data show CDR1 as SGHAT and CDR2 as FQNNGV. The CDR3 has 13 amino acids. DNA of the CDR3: TGTGCCAGCAGCTTAGATCCGGGGACACCGGCTTTCTTT. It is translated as CASSLDPGTPAFF.

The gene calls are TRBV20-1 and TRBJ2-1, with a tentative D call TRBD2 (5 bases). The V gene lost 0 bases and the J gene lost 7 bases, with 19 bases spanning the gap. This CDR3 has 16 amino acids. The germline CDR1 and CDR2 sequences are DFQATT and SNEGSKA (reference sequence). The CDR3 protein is CSARDSGSSMYNEQFF. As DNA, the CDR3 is TGCAGTGCTAGAGATAGTGGGAGTTCTATGTATAATGAGCAGTTCTTC.

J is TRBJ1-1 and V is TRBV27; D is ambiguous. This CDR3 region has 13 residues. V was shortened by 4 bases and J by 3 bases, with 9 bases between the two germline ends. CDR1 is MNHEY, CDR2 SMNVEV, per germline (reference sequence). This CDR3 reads CASSYRAYTEAFF. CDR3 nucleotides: TGTGCCAGCAGTTATAGGGCTTACACTGAAGCTTTCTTT.

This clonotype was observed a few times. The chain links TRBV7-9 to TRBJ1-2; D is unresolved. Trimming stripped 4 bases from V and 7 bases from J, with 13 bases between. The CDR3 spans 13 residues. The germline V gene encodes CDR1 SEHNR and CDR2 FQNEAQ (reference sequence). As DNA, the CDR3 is TGTGCCAGCAGCTCAACAAGTGGCGGTGGCTACACCTTC. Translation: CASSSTSGGGYTF. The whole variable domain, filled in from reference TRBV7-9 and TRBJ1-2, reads DTGVSQNPRHKITKRGQNVTFRCDPISEHNRLYWYRQTLGQGPEFLTYFQNEAQLEKSRLLSDRFSAERPKGSFSTLEIQRTEQGDSAMYLCASSSTSGGGYTFGSGTRLTVV.

In nucleotides, the CDR3 is TGTGCCAGCAGCCTGGGAGGGGGGGCCAACGTCCTGACTTTC. Translation gives CASSLGGGANVLTF. The chain is built from TRBV5-6 and TRBJ2-6, with TRBD2 matching 7 bases. The CDR3 is 14 amino acids. Germline CDR1 is SGHDT and CDR2 is YYEEEE. The ends lost 4 bases at V and 4 bases at J; junction bases unmatched: 2.